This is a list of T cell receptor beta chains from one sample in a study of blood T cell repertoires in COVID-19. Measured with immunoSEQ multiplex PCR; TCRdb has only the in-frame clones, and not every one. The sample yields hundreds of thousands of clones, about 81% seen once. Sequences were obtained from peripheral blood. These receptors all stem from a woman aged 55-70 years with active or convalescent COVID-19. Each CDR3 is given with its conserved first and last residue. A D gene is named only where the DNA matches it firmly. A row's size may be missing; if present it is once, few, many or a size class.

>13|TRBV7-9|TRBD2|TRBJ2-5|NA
CASSSSGEETQYF
TGTGCCAGCAGCTCTAGCGGGGAAGAGACCCAGTACTTC
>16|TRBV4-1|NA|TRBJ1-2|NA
CASSQDPGRGNYGYTF
TGCGCCAGCAGCCAAGATCCGGGCAGGGGAAACTATGGCTACACCTTC
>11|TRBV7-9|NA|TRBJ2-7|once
CASSRGYEQYF
TGTGCCAGCAGCCGGGGCTACGAGCAGTACTTC
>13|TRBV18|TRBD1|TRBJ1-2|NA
CASSTGGDYGYTF
TGTGCCAGCTCGACAGGGGGGGACTATGGCTACACCTTC
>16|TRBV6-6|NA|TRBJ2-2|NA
CASSYSKGANTGELFF
TGTGCCAGCAGTTACTCGAAAGGGGCGAACACCGGGGAGCTGTTTTTT
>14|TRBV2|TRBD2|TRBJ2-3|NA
CATAGGRRTDTQYF
TGTGCCACCGCGGGGGGGCGTCGCACAGATACGCAGTATTTT
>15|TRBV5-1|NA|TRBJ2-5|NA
CASSPQGGLKETQYF
TGCGCCAGCAGCCCGCAGGGGGGCTTAAAAGAGACCCAGTACTTC
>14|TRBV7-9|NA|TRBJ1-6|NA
CASSLGQGGSPLHF
TGTGCCAGCAGCTTAGGCCAGGGAGGCTCACCCCTCCACTTT
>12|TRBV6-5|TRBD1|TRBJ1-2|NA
CASSDRGYGYTF
TGTGCCAGCAGCGACAGGGGATATGGCTACACCTTC
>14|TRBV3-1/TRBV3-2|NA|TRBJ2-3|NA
CASSRQTSPNTQYF
TGTGCCAGCAGCCGGCAGACTTCCCCCAATACGCAGTATTTT
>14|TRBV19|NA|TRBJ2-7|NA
CASSISRGRYEQYF
TGTGCCAGTAGTATCTCCCGGGGGAGATACGAGCAGTACTTC
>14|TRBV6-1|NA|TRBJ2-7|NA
CASSEGRGTYEQYF
TGTGCCAGCAGTGAGGGGCGGGGGACATACGAGCAGTACTTC
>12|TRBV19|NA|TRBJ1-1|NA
CASSIGLTEAFF
TGTGCCAGTAGTATCGGACTAACTGAAGCTTTCTTT
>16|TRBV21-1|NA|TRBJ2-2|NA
CASSNRFDTLPGELFF
TGTGCCAGCAGCAATCGGTTCGATACTCTACCGGGGGAGCTGTTTTTT
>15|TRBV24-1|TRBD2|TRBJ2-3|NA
CATSDGGASTDTQYF
TGTGCCACAAGCGACGGGGGGGCGAGCACAGATACGCAGTATTTT
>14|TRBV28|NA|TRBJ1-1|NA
CASFSQTGNTEAFF
TGTGCCAGCTTTTCCCAGACAGGAAACACTGAAGCTTTCTTT
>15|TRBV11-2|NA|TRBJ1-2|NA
CASSLFARENYGYTF
TGTGCCAGCAGCTTATTCGCGCGGGAGAACTATGGCTACACCTTC
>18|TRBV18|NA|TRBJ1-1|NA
CASSPYGLTGHGNTEAFF
TGTGCCAGCTCACCTTACGGGCTAACAGGGCACGGGAACACTGAAGCTTTCTTT
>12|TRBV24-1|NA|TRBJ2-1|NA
CATSDHNNEQFF
TGTGCCACCAGTGATCACAACAATGAGCAGTTCTTC
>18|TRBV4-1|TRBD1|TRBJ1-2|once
CASSHLSSNRGTNYGYTF
TGCGCCAGCAGCCACCTAAGCTCCAACAGGGGCACGAACTATGGCTACACCTTC
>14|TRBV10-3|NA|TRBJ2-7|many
CAITRSGSSGEQYF
TGTGCCATCACCCGGAGCGGGTCCTCGGGCGAGCAGTACTTC
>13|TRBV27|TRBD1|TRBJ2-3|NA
CASRRGQTDTQYF
TGTGCCAGCCGCAGGGGGCAGACAGATACGCAGTATTTT
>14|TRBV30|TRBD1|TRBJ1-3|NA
CAWSVPGGTRQGNF
TGTGCCTGGAGTGTACCAGGGGGCACCCGACAAGGCAATTTT
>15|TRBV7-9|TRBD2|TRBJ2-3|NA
CASSFVGGGTDTQYF
TGTGCCAGCAGCTTCGTGGGGGGGGGCACAGATACGCAGTATTTT
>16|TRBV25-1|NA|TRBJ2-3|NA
CASSEYGKGDSDTQYF
TGTGCCAGCAGTGAATATGGCAAAGGGGACTCAGATACGCAGTATTTT
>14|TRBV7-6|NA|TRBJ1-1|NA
CASSWDTGNTEAFF
TGTGCCAGCAGCTGGGACACCGGGAACACTGAAGCTTTCTTT
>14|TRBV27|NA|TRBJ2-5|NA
CASSYWANQETQYF
TGTGCCAGCAGTTACTGGGCCAACCAAGAGACCCAGTACTTC
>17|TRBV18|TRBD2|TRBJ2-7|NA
CASSPVLAGGPTYEQYF
TGTGCCAGCTCACCCGTACTAGCGGGGGGCCCCACCTACGAGCAGTACTTC
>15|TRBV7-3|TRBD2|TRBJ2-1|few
CASSFTGTNYNEQFF
TGTGCCAGCAGCTTCACCGGGACTAACTACAATGAGCAGTTCTTC
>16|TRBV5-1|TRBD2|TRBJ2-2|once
CASSKGTSVNTGELFF
TGCGCCAGCAGCAAAGGGACTAGCGTTAACACCGGGGAGCTGTTTTTT
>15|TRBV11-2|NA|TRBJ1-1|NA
CASSLGPRGNTEAFF
TGTGCCAGCAGCTTAGGCCCCCGGGGAAACACTGAAGCTTTCTTT
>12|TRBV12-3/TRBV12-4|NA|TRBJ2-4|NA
CASSFGAGTQYF
TGTGCCAGCAGTTTCGGGGCGGGGACTCAGTACTTC
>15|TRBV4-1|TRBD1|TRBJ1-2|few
CASSQAGQGAYGYTF
TGCGCCAGCAGCCAAGCGGGGCAGGGGGCCTATGGCTACACCTTC
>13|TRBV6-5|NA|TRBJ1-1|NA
CASIQQVSTEAFF
TGTGCCAGCATTCAACAGGTATCCACTGAAGCTTTCTTT
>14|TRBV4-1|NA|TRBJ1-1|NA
CASSQGMRATEAFF
TGCGCCAGCAGCCAAGGGATGCGGGCCACTGAAGCTTTCTTT
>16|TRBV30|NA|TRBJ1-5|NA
CAWSETGPPWWQPQHF
TGTGCCTGGAGCGAAACGGGTCCCCCATGGTGGCAGCCCCAGCATTTT
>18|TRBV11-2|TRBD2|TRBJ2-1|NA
CASSFRSGGLSSYNEQFF
TGTGCCAGCAGCTTCCGTAGCGGGGGCCTCAGCTCCTACAATGAGCAGTTCTTC
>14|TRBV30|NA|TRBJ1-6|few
CAWSPRDKNSPLHF
TGTGCCTGGAGTCCCCGGGACAAGAATTCACCCCTCCACTTT
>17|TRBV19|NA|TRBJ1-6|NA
CASSIDTSPGDNSPLHF
TGTGCCAGTAGCATTGACACCTCACCCGGCGATAATTCACCCCTCCACTTT
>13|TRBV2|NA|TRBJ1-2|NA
CASSEREDYGYTF
TGTGCCAGCAGTGAACGGGAGGACTATGGCTACACCTTC
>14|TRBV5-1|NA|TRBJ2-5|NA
CASSGQTRKETQYF
TGCGCCAGCAGCGGTCAGACACGAAAAGAGACCCAGTACTTC
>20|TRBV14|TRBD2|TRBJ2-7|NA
CASSQELHGLAGGSAYEQYF
TGTGCCAGCAGCCAAGAACTACACGGGCTAGCGGGGGGCTCCGCCTACGAGCAGTACTTC
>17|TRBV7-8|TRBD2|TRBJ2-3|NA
CASSLVVASGYTDTQYF
TGTGCCAGCAGCTTAGTGGTCGCTAGCGGGTACACAGATACGCAGTATTTT
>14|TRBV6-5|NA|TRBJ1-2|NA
CASSYGPGVYGYTF
TGTGCCAGCAGTTACGGTCCAGGGGTCTATGGCTACACCTTC
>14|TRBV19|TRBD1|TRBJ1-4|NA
CASSPRDRGGQLFF
TGTGCCAGTAGTCCCCGGGACAGAGGGGGACAACTGTTTTTT
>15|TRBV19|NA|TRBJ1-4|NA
CASSSLRDIGEKLFF
TGTGCCAGTAGTTCCCTACGGGACATAGGTGAAAAACTGTTTTTT
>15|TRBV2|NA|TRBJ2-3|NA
CASSGGGAGTDTQYF
TGTGCCAGCAGTGGTGGGGGGGCCGGCACAGATACGCAGTATTTT
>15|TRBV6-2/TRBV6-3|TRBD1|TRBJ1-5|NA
CASSYLQGGNQPQHF
TGTGCCAGCAGTTACCTACAGGGGGGAAATCAGCCCCAGCATTTT
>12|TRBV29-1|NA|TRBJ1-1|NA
CSVYTGTFEAFF
TGCAGCGTCTACACAGGGACGTTTGAAGCTTTCTTT
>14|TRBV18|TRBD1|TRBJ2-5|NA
CASSPTGAEETQYF
TGTGCCAGCTCACCAACAGGGGCGGAAGAGACCCAGTACTTC
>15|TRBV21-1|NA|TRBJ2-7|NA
CASSRADRTTYEQYF
TGTGCCAGCAGCAGGGCCGACAGGACCACCTACGAGCAGTACTTC
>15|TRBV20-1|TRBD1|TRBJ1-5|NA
CSASRDSHSNQPQHF
TGCAGTGCTAGTAGGGACAGTCATAGCAATCAGCCCCAGCATTTT
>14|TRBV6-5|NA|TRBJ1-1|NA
CASSRWTRETEAFF
TGTGCCAGCAGCCGATGGACCCGGGAGACTGAAGCTTTCTTT
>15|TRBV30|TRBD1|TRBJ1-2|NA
CAWSTQDRGEDGYTF
TGTGCCTGGAGTACCCAAGACAGGGGAGAAGATGGCTACACCTTC